This T cell receptor beta chain comes out of a study of long-term antiretroviral therapy in people with HIV. Background on the study: It was about a decade after the earliest samples that the 2015 immediate-ART recommendation appeared.

Per the germline V gene, CDR1 is SGHTA and CDR2 is FQGTGA. The CDR3 has 15 residues. Trimming shortened V by 6 bases and J by 3 bases, and 18 bases separated the two germline ends. immunoSEQ v3.0 was run at survey level. The method was immunoSEQ multiplex PCR; TCRdb's version includes in-frame clones alone and lacks a portion of them. Found here are around 19,000 clones, 70% to 90% of them singletons; the top ten hold around 3%. People in the study who had HIV all got their treatment in the United States. In the case of this clone: Its antigen remains unknown.

Whole-study results and caveats: Narrower CDR3 length ranges marked HIV repertoires relative to controls.

The material was unsorted PBMCs, obtained 2.6 years after starting antiretroviral therapy. The J gene is TRBJ2-7, the V gene TRBV7-3, with D possibly TRBD1 on 5 matching bases. The sequence derives from a woman between 50 and 59 years old with HIV. Here the CDR3 reads CASSPTGNPHYEQYF. CDR3 sequence (DNA): TGTGCCAGCAGTCCTACAGGTAACCCACACTACGAGCAGTACTTC.